A single sample gave rise to the 17 T cell receptor beta chains below, sequenced in a study of cytomegalovirus exposure and HLA in healthy donors. Amplification used 60 Vbeta primers and 13 Jbeta primers. Profiled with immunoSEQ multiplex PCR; TCRdb holds only in-frame clones, not every one. This sample has about 110,000 clones, with roughly 70% found just once. The sequenced material came from PBMCs. The origin of the receptors is a man aged 40-55 years in good health and CMV-seronegative.

The chain couples TRBV30 to TRBJ1-2; 7 positions agree with TRBD1. The CDR3 loop spans 14 amino acids. The V gene end was trimmed by 2 bases and the J gene end by 3 bases; junction bases not matched to a gene: 6. Per the germline V gene, CDR1 is GTSNPN and CDR2 is SVGIG (reference sequence). In DNA, the CDR3 is TGTGCCTGGAGTAAGGGGGCGCGGGACTATGGCTACACCTTC. This codes for CAWSKGARDYGYTF.

This clone has only one observation. The chain combines TRBV5-6 with TRBJ1-4, with 8 nucleotides matching TRBD1. The trim removed 0 bases at V and 5 bases at J, leaving 6 bases unmatched. The CDR3 length is 16 residues. Germline loops: CDR1 SGHDT, CDR2 YYEEEE. The CDR3 loop reads CASSLVTGEGNEKLFF. The CDR3 coding sequence is TGTGCCAGCAGCTTGGTGACAGGGGAAGGGAATGAAAAACTGTTTTTT.

This chain uses TRBV7-8 with TRBJ2-3, with TRBD1 matching 7 bases. The junction had 13 bases not matched to a gene; V was cut back by 5 bases and J by 2 bases. CDR1 and CDR2 from the germline V gene are SGHVS and FQNEAQ. There are 17 residues in the CDR3. CDR3 nucleotides: TGTGCCAGCAGCCTCAGGACAGGCGCACTCCTCACAGATACGCAGTATTTT. Its translation: CASSLRTGALLTDTQYF.

V usage is TRBV7-2 and J usage is TRBJ2-7; 9 bases are shared with TRBD1. V lost 6 bases and J lost 2; bases outside the gene matches: 8. CDR1 is SGHTA, CDR2 FQGNSA, per germline. The CDR3 loop spans 15 amino acids. The CDR3 protein is CASRTGQGNTYEQYF. CDR3 DNA sequence: TGTGCCAGCAGGACGGGACAGGGTAACACCTACGAGCAGTACTTC. The entire variable domain, with the rest obtained from reference TRBV7-2 and TRBJ2-7, is as follows: GAGVSQSPSNKVTEKGKDVELRCDPISGHTALYWYRQSLGQGLEFLIYFQGNSAPDKSGLPSDRFSAERTGGSVSTLTIQRTQQEDSAVYLCASRTGQGNTYEQYFGPGTRLTVT.

CDR3 loop: CASSTDRGLGEQYF. CDR3 nucleotides: TGTGCCAGCAGTACGGACAGGGGATTGGGGGAGCAGTACTTC. The chain links TRBV6-5 to TRBJ2-7; 9 nucleotides agree with TRBD1. The CDR3 is made up of 14 amino acids. In germline, CDR1 is MNHEY, CDR2 SVGAGI. The V and J ends lost 5 bases and 7 bases, in that order; junction bases with no gene match: 9.

In its sample, this clone was seen a few times. The chain joins TRBV5-1 to TRBJ1-1; D not certain. V dropped 4 bases and J dropped 4 bases, with 11 bases sitting between them. This CDR3 has 13 amino acids. From germline, CDR1 is SGHRS and CDR2 YFSETQ. The CDR3 DNA reads as TGCGCCAGCAGCCGGGGAGGGCTCACTGAAGCTTTCTTT. Protein: CASSRGGLTEAFF.

The V call is TRBV5-1, the J call TRBJ2-5; TRBD1 aligns across 10 bases. Germline CDR1 and CDR2: SGHRS and YFSETQ. The V gene end was trimmed by 4 bases and the J gene end by 2 bases; junction bases not matched to a gene: 8. This CDR3 spans 16 amino acids. CDR3: CASSIGTGAQQETQYF. CDR3 sequence (DNA): TGCGCCAGCAGCATTGGGACAGGGGCACAACAAGAGACCCAGTACTTC.

This clone was recorded once. The rearrangement links TRBV7-9 to TRBJ2-7; D is perhaps TRBD1 (6 bases). The CDR3 spans 13 residues. CDR1 and CDR2 from the germline V gene are SEHNR and FQNEAQ (reference sequence). The V and J ends lost 1 base and 4 bases respectively, with 8 bases between them. The chain's CDR3 is CASSLGGRYEQYF. The DNA for the CDR3 is TGTGCCAGCAGCTTAGGGGGGCGATACGAGCAGTACTTC.

The chain uses TRBV13 and TRBJ2-2; 11 bases match TRBD2. V trimming: 2 bases; J trimming: 5 bases; junction bases outside the gene matches: 4. The CDR3 length is 16 residues. CDR1 and CDR2 (germline): PRHDT, FYEKMQ (reference sequence). The CDR3 sequence is CASSLSLAGETGELFF. CDR3 sequence (DNA): TGTGCCAGCAGCTTATCACTAGCGGGGGAGACCGGGGAGCTGTTTTTT.

The chain employs TRBV5-8 and TRBJ1-3; D is unresolved. The V and J ends lost 4 bases and 0 bases respectively, with 23 bases between them. The CDR3 length is 19 residues. The germline V gene encodes CDR1 SGHTS and CDR2 YDEGEE. CDR3 residues: CASSALGPKGWSSGNTIYF. The CDR3 bases are TGTGCCAGCAGCGCCTTGGGTCCCAAAGGTTGGAGCTCTGGAAACACCATATATTTT.

The rearrangement joins TRBV6-5 to TRBJ1-2; the match to TRBD1 covers 7 bases. This CDR3 comprises 14 residues. CDR1 MNHEY and CDR2 SVGAGI come from the germline V gene. V shed 8 bases, J shed 8 bases, and the junction held 14 bases outside the gene matches. Here the CDR3 reads CASRLQGVSGGYTF. Written as DNA, the CDR3 is TGTGCCAGCCGATTGCAGGGGGTTTCGGGGGGCTACACCTTC.

This clone was picked up a small number of times. One junction end disagrees with the germline gene, perhaps due to a read error. The chain links TRBV25-1 to TRBJ1-2; D is unclear. Germline V gene lookup returns CDR1 MGHDK and CDR2 SYGVNS. The CDR3 is 14 residues long. CDR3: CASSAGLTNYGYPF. Here the CDR3 DNA reads TGTGCCAGCAGTGCTGGGCTGACTAACTATGGCTACCCCTTC.

This clone was counted between two and nine times. The chain is built from TRBV10-1 and TRBJ1-1; TRBD1 is a possible D gene (5 bases). Trimming took 7 bases from V and 3 from J, leaving 18 bases between them. This CDR3 has 15 amino acids. The germline gives CDR1 WNHNN, CDR2 SYGVQD (reference sequence). The CDR3 here is CASITSKGEDTEAFF. In DNA, the CDR3 is TGCGCCAGCATCACCTCAAAAGGGGAGGACACTGAAGCTTTCTTT.

V usage is TRBV4-1 and J usage is TRBJ2-3; 8 nucleotides align to TRBD1. The trim removed 3 bases at V and 3 bases at J, leaving 5 bases unmatched. Germline V gene data show CDR1 as MGHRA and CDR2 as YSYEKL. This CDR3 region has 15 residues. This chain's CDR3 is CASSHLGQGTDTQYF. Written as DNA, the CDR3 is TGCGCCAGCAGCCACCTCGGACAGGGAACAGATACGCAGTATTTT.

This clone was seen only a few times. This chain connects TRBV7-9 to TRBJ2-1, with 9 positions matching TRBD2. V gave up 5 bases and J gave up 4 bases; unmatched junction bases: 6. Per the germline V gene, CDR1 is SEHNR and CDR2 is FQNEAQ (reference sequence). The CDR3 runs to 15 residues. In DNA form, the CDR3 reads TGTGCCAGCAGCGGCGCTAGCGGGGCGTACAATGAGCAGTTCTTC. Its translation is CASSGASGAYNEQFF.

The chain combines TRBV7-2 with TRBJ2-7; a weak D match, TRBD1 (5 bases). CDR1 and CDR2 (germline): SGHTA, FQGNSA. The V and J ends lost 3 bases and 8 bases respectively, with 11 bases between them. This CDR3 has 12 amino acids. For the CDR3, the DNA is TGTGCCAGCAGCTTCCTCCAGGGCCAGCAGTACTTC. This translates into CASSFLQGQQYF.

The rearrangement links TRBV28 to TRBJ2-7, with TRBD1 matching over 8 bases. Germline trimming cut 6 bases from V and 3 bases from J; bases unmatched to any gene: 10. CDR1 MDHEN and CDR2 SYDVKM come from the germline V gene. The CDR3 totals 15 residues. The CDR3: CASSPPGQGRYEQYF. As DNA, the CDR3 is TGTGCCAGCAGCCCCCCAGGACAGGGCCGCTACGAGCAGTACTTC.